These T cell receptor beta chains were read from a single sample in a study of blood T cell repertoires in COVID-19. Profiling relied on immunoSEQ multiplex PCR, and the TCRdb table lists in-frame clones only, not all of them. The sample includes about 130,000 clones, more than 70% of them seen just once. The sample consisted of peripheral blood. The receptors come from a woman aged 55-70 years with acute or convalescent COVID-19. CDR3s include the opening cysteine and the closing phenylalanine or tryptophan. A D gene is named only where the DNA matches it firmly. Size is stated for part of the rows, as once, few or many counts, or as a class when the clone is expanded.

>TRBJ2-1|few|TRBV30|TRBD2
CAWSVGLAGGPDEQFF
TGTGCCTGGAGTGTAGGACTAGCGGGAGGGCCGGATGAGCAGTTCTTC
>TRBJ2-2|NA|TRBV10-3|TRBD1
CATGTGITGELFF
TGTGCCACGGGGACAGGGATCACCGGGGAGCTGTTTTTT
>TRBJ2-1|NA|TRBV11-3|NA
CASSLAGTSYNEQFF
TGTGCCAGCAGCTTAGCGGGTACTTCCTACAATGAGCAGTTCTTC
>TRBJ2-2|NA|TRBV2|TRBD1
CASSGTGARDTGELFF
TGTGCCAGCAGTGGGACAGGGGCGAGGGACACCGGGGAGCTGTTTTTT
>TRBJ1-4|NA|TRBV27|NA
CASGSVASTNEKLFF
TGTGCCAGCGGCTCGGTAGCTTCAACTAATGAAAAACTGTTTTTT
>TRBJ1-6|NA|TRBV11-2|NA
CASSLEQAGGYSPLHF
TGTGCCAGCAGCTTAGAGCAGGCCGGAGGTTATTCACCCCTCCACTTT
>TRBJ2-5|NA|TRBV5-1|NA
CASFPGQRSETQYF
TGCGCCAGTTTTCCGGGACAAAGGTCGGAGACCCAGTACTTC
>TRBJ1-5|few|TRBV6-6|TRBD1
CASSYLGQGLEPQHF
TGTGCCAGCAGTTACTTGGGACAGGGATTGGAGCCCCAGCATTTT
>TRBJ1-2|NA|TRBV28|NA
CASSFGRDYGYTF
TGTGCCAGCAGTTTTGGCAGGGACTATGGCTACACCTTC
>TRBJ1-1|NA|TRBV2|NA
CASGGVSEAFF
TGTGCCAGTGGGGGGGTTTCTGAAGCTTTCTTT
>TRBJ2-2|NA|TRBV3-1/TRBV3-2|NA
CASSQSGNTGELFF
TGTGCCAGCAGCCAATCAGGGAACACCGGGGAGCTGTTTTTT
>TRBJ2-1|NA|TRBV27|NA
CASRKQGNEQFF
TGTGCCAGCAGGAAACAGGGAAATGAGCAGTTCTTC
>TRBJ1-1|NA|TRBV5-6|NA
CASSRRSRGQTEAFF
TGTGCCAGCAGCCGGCGCTCCCGCGGACAAACTGAAGCTTTCTTT
>TRBJ2-7|NA|TRBV19|TRBD2
CASSDTSGRDSYEQYF
TGTGCCAGTAGTGATACTAGCGGGAGGGACTCCTACGAGCAGTACTTC
>TRBJ2-3|NA|TRBV5-1|NA
CASSLEGGGTDTQYF
TGCGCCAGCAGCTTGGAAGGGGGGGGCACAGATACGCAGTATTTT
>TRBJ1-6|NA|TRBV6-5|NA
CASSYAWSSYNSPLHF
TGTGCCAGCAGTTACGCCTGGAGCTCCTATAATTCACCCCTCCACTTT
>TRBJ1-5|few|TRBV12-3/TRBV12-4|NA
CASSSGQGQPQHF
TGTGCCAGCAGCAGTGGGCAGGGCCAGCCCCAGCATTTT
>TRBJ2-1|once|TRBV7-9|NA
CASSLSRGYNEQFF
TGTGCCAGCAGCTTAAGTCGGGGATACAATGAGCAGTTCTTC
>TRBJ1-1|NA|TRBV11-2|NA
CASSLAPSSTEAFF
TGTGCCAGCAGCTTAGCCCCTAGTAGCACTGAAGCTTTCTTT
>TRBJ1-4|NA|TRBV6-5|NA
CATSGQNDEKLFF
TGTGCCACCTCAGGGCAGAACGATGAAAAACTGTTTTTT
>TRBJ1-1|few|TRBV3-1/TRBV3-2|NA
CASSQRPQGTEAFF
TGTGCCAGCAGCCAACGGCCACAGGGTACTGAAGCTTTCTTT
>TRBJ1-1|NA|TRBV20-1|TRBD1
CSASGDRSNTEAFF
TGCAGTGCTAGTGGGGACAGATCGAACACTGAAGCTTTCTTT
>TRBJ1-2|NA|TRBV12-3/TRBV12-4|TRBD1
CASRGQGHDGYTF
TGTGCCAGCAGAGGACAGGGCCATGATGGCTACACCTTC
>TRBJ1-5|NA|TRBV19|NA
CASSERVSGASSQHF
TGTGCCAGTAGTGAGCGGGTTTCTGGCGCCAGCTCCCAGCATTTT
>TRBJ2-1|NA|TRBV12-3/TRBV12-4|TRBD2
CASSWGTSGEQFF
TGTGCCAGCAGTTGGGGGACTAGCGGTGAGCAGTTCTTC
>TRBJ2-1|once|TRBV4-2|TRBD2
CASSQGDSGGDNEQFF
TGTGCCAGCAGCCAGGGTGATAGCGGGGGAGACAATGAGCAGTTCTTC
>TRBJ2-2|NA|TRBV24-1|TRBD1
CATRGTGVTGELFF
TGTGCCACTAGGGGAACAGGGGTCACCGGGGAGCTGTTTTTT
>TRBJ2-2|NA|TRBV5-4|TRBD1
CASFSNGQGNSGELFF
TGTGCCAGCTTTAGTAACGGACAGGGGAACTCCGGGGAGCTGTTTTTT
>TRBJ2-1|NA|TRBV9|TRBD1
CASSAGQSYNEQFF
TGTGCCAGCAGCGCGGGACAGTCCTACAATGAGCAGTTCTTC
>TRBJ2-1|NA|TRBV14|NA
CASSLGLLQYNEQFF
TGTGCCAGCAGCCTTGGACTCCTTCAATACAATGAGCAGTTCTTC
>TRBJ2-1|NA|TRBV28|NA
CASSLFAGYNEQFF
TGTGCCAGCAGTTTATTCGCAGGGTACAATGAGCAGTTCTTC
>TRBJ2-7|NA|TRBV7-9|TRBD1
CASSPRGQPYEQYF
TGTGCCAGCAGCCCCCGGGGACAGCCCTACGAGCAGTACTTC
>TRBJ2-3|NA|TRBV9|TRBD2
CASDGGADTQYF
TGTGCCAGCGACGGGGGGGCAGATACGCAGTATTTT
>TRBJ2-7|NA|TRBV2|TRBD2
CASSSGLVSYEQYF
TGTGCCAGCAGTTCGGGACTAGTATCCTACGAGCAGTACTTC
>TRBJ1-1|NA|TRBV6-1|NA
CASSELSGDTEAFF
TGTGCCAGCAGTGAATTATCCGGGGACACTGAAGCTTTCTTT
>TRBJ1-2|once|TRBV5-5|NA
CASSLRQGPNYGYTF
TGTGCCAGCAGCCTACGCCAGGGGCCCAACTATGGCTACACCTTC
>TRBJ1-4|NA|TRBV6-9|TRBD1
CASSPVSGTGPTNEKLFF
TGTGCCAGCAGCCCCGTCTCAGGGACAGGGCCAACTAATGAAAAACTGTTTTTT
>TRBJ2-1|NA|TRBV7-3|TRBD2
CASSFLAGEYEQFF
TGTGCCAGCAGTTTCTTAGCGGGAGAGTATGAGCAGTTCTTC
>TRBJ2-1|NA|TRBV15|NA
CATSKGLDSYNEQFF
TGTGCCACCAGCAAGGGGTTAGACTCCTACAATGAGCAGTTCTTC
>TRBJ2-1|NA|TRBV13|TRBD2
CASSDPGLGFVGSYNEQFF
TGTGCCAGCAGCGACCCGGGACTAGGGTTTGTGGGCTCCTACAATGAGCAGTTCTTC
>TRBJ2-5|NA|TRBV5-1|TRBD2
CASSLGSGTSGRETQYF
TGCGCCAGCAGCTTGGGTTCCGGGACTAGCGGGAGAGAGACCCAGTACTTC
>TRBJ2-2|NA|TRBV11-1|TRBD1
CASSWDRDTGELFF
TGTGCCAGCAGTTGGGACAGGGACACCGGGGAGCTGTTTTTT
>TRBJ2-1|NA|TRBV6-5|TRBD1
CASSYGGQSSYNEQFF
TGTGCCAGCAGTTACGGGGGACAGAGCTCCTACAATGAGCAGTTCTTC
>TRBJ1-1|NA|TRBV5-1|NA
CASSELLNTEAFF
TGCGCCAGCAGTGAGCTTTTGAACACTGAAGCTTTCTTT
>TRBJ1-5|NA|TRBV30|NA
CAWSPGHTVGQPQHF
TGTGCCTGGAGTCCGGGACATACCGTGGGACAGCCCCAGCATTTT
>TRBJ1-5|NA|TRBV7-8|TRBD1
CATQLTQGGNGNQPQHF
TGTGCCACCCAGCTTACGCAGGGGGGTAACGGCAATCAGCCCCAGCATTTT
>TRBJ1-2|NA|TRBV5-6|NA
CASSQDIAYGYTF
TGTGCCAGCAGCCAGGACATAGCCTATGGCTACACCTTC
>TRBJ2-6|NA|TRBV7-3|NA
CASSLSAGFGGANVLTF
TGTGCCAGCAGCTTATCGGCAGGGTTTGGTGGGGCCAACGTCCTGACTTTC
>TRBJ2-5|NA|TRBV4-1|TRBD2
CASSQPSGRGTQYF
TGCGCCAGCAGCCAACCTAGCGGGAGGGGTACCCAGTACTTC
>TRBJ1-1|NA|TRBV27|TRBD1
CASSLYSGGVNRTEAFF
TGTGCCAGCAGTCTGTACTCAGGGGGCGTAAACCGCACTGAAGCTTTCTTT
>TRBJ2-3|NA|TRBV9|NA
CASSVYTDTQYF
TGTGCCAGCAGCGTGTATACAGATACGCAGTATTTT
>TRBJ1-4|NA|TRBV2|TRBD1
CASSEMGQVNEKLFF
TGTGCCAGCAGTGAAATGGGACAGGTTAATGAAAAACTGTTTTTT
>TRBJ1-1|NA|TRBV29-1|NA
CSVAHGYTEAFF
TGCAGCGTTGCGCACGGGTACACTGAAGCTTTCTTT
>TRBJ1-2|once|TRBV6-5|NA
CASSYRPTGNYGYTF
TGTGCCAGCAGTTACCGACCAACAGGGAACTATGGCTACACCTTC
>TRBJ1-2|NA|TRBV30|NA
CAWRDIFTSYGYTF
TGTGCCTGGAGGGACATCTTTACCTCCTATGGCTACACCTTC